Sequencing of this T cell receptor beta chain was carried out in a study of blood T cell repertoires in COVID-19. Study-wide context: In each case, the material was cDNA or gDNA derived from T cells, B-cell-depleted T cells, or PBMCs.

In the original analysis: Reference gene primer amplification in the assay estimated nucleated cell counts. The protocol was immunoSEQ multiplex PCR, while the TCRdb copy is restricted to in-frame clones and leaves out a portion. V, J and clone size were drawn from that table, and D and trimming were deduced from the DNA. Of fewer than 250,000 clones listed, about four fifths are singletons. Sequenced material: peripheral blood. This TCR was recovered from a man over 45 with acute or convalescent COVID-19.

The CDR3 nucleotides are TGCGCCAGCAGCGAAGGCAGGGGAGTCGCCTACGAGCAGTACTTC. The encoded protein is CASSEGRGVAYEQYF. V gene TRBV10-1 combines with J gene TRBJ2-7; tentative D call: TRBD1 (6 bases). Germline CDR1 reads WNHNN; CDR2 reads SYGVQD (reference sequence). The CDR3 has 15 residues. V was trimmed by 6 bases and J by 2 bases, leaving 17 bases between them.